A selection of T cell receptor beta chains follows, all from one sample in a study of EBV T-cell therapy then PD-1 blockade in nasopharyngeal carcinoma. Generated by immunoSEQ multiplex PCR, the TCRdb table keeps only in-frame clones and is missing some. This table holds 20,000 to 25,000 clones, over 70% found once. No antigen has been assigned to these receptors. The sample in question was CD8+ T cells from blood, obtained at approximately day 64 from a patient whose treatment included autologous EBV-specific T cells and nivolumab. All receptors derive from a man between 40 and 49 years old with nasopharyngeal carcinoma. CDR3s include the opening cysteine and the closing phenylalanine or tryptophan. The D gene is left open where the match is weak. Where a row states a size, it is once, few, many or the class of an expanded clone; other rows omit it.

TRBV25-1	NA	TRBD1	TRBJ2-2	CASGGGQGARTGELFF	TGTGCCAGCGGGGGAGGACAGGGGGCAAGAACCGGGGAGCTGTTTTTT
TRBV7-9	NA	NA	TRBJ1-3	CASSLERGSWRGTIYF	TGTGCCAGCAGCTTAGAAAGGGGCAGCTGGCGGGGGACCATATATTTT
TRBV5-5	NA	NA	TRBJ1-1	CASSFIITWTENTEAFF	TGTGCCAGCAGCTTTATTATAACCTGGACAGAGAACACTGAAGCTTTCTTT
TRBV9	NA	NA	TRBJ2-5	CASSVEGRGFGETQYF	TGTGCCAGCAGCGTAGAAGGCAGGGGATTTGGAGAGACCCAGTACTTC
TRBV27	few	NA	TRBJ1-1	CASSFFTGNTEAFF	TGTGCCAGCAGTTTTTTTACAGGGAACACTGAAGCTTTCTTT
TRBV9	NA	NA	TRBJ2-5	CASSVGSAGRETQYF	TGTGCCAGCAGCGTAGGTTCGGCGGGGAGGGAGACCCAGTACTTC
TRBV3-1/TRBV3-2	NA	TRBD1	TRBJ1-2	CASSRGGGYTF	TGTGCCAGCAGCCGAGGGGGCGGCTACACCTTC
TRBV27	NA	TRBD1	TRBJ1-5	CASRTGVHNQPQHF	TGTGCCAGCAGAACAGGGGTACACAATCAGCCCCAGCATTTT
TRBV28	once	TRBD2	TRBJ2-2	CASTLGEGTGELFF	TGTGCCAGCACCTTGGGGGAGGGAACCGGGGAGCTGTTTTTT
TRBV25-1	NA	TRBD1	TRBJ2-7	CATTRQGGFPYEQYF	TGTGCCACCACCCGACAGGGCGGTTTTCCCTACGAGCAGTACTTC
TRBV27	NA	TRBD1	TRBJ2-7	CASRFGAQGARYEQYF	TGTGCCAGCAGATTCGGGGCTCAGGGGGCTAGGTACGAGCAGTACTTC
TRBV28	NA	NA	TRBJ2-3	CASSLEGGVSDTQYF	TGTGCCAGCAGTTTAGAGGGCGGGGTTTCAGATACGCAGTATTTT
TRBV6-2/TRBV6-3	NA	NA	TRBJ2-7	CASSYEGPSNEQYF	TGTGCCAGCAGTTACGAGGGGCCGTCGAACGAGCAGTACTTC
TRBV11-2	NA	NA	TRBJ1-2	CASSLDPKLGYTF	TGTGCCAGCAGCTTAGATCCCAAGCTCGGCTACACCTTC
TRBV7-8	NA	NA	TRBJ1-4	CASSLAGRREKLFF	TGTGCCAGCAGCTTAGCAGGGCGGCGTGAAAAACTGTTTTTT
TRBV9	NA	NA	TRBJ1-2	CASSPGLTF	TGTGCCAGCAGCCCGGGACTGACGTTC
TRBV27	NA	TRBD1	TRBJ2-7	CASSSPRQGTNEQYF	TGTGCCAGCAGTTCCCCTCGACAGGGAACGAACGAGCAGTACTTC
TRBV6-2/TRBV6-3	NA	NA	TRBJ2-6	CASSPDSGANVLTF	TGTGCCAGCAGTCCCGACTCTGGGGCCAACGTCCTGACTTTC
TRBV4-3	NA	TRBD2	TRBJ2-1	CASSQTGLAGGTVSLQFF	TGCGCCAGCAGCCAAACGGGACTAGCGGGGGGGACCGTAAGCCTGCAGTTCTTC
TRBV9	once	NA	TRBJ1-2	CASSVDTTLNYGYTF	TGTGCCAGCAGCGTAGATACGACACTTAACTATGGCTACACCTTC
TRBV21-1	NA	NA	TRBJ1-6	CASSKGIDPWNSPLHF	TGTGCCAGCAGCAAGGGGATCGACCCATGGAATTCACCCCTCCACTTT
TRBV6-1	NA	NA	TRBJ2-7	CASSENGVYEQYF	TGTGCCAGCAGTGAAAATGGTGTTTACGAGCAGTACTTC
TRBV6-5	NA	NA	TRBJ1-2	CASSYSAGSFYGYTF	TGTGCCAGCAGTTACTCGGCAGGCTCCTTCTATGGCTACACCTTC
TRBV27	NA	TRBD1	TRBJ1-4	CASRQGVGIGEKLFF	TGTGCCAGCAGGCAGGGGGTGGGGATCGGGGAAAAACTGTTTTTT
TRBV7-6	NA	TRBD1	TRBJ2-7	CASSLGGYRGTYEQYF	TGTGCCAGCAGCTTAGGCGGGTACAGGGGAACCTACGAGCAGTACTTC
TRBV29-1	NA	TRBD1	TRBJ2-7	CSVVGQGYEQYF	TGCAGCGTTGTGGGACAGGGGTACGAGCAGTACTTC